Listed below are T cell receptor beta chains from one sample, sequenced in a study of cytomegalovirus exposure and HLA in healthy donors. TCRdb's table, derived via immunoSEQ multiplex PCR, lists solely in-frame clones and lacks some. The profile shows about 220,000 clones, approximately 90% of them singletons. Sample: PBMCs. These receptors all stem from a young woman in good health and CMV-seronegative. The CDR3 runs from the conserved cysteine through the conserved F or W. D genes are given only for firm matches. Clone size is stated in some rows and not others, as once, few, many or a class when expanded.

>TRBJ1-1|NA|TRBV5-8|TRBD1
CASTREGGRGAFF
TGTGCCAGCACCCGAGAAGGGGGCAGGGGAGCTTTCTTT
>TRBJ1-2|NA|TRBV30|NA
CALTRGAQSGYTF
TGTGCCTTAACTCGGGGGGCGCAAAGCGGCTACACCTTC
>TRBJ1-1|NA|TRBV6-5|NA
CASSYSRFTEAFF
TGTGCCAGCAGTTACTCCCGGTTCACTGAAGCTTTCTTT
>TRBJ1-3|NA|TRBV12-5|TRBD1
CASGSDRDRNSGNTIYF
TGTGCTAGTGGTTCCGACCGGGACAGGAATTCTGGAAACACCATATATTTT
>TRBJ2-1|NA|TRBV18|NA
CASSPWGGDAYNEQFF
TGTGCCAGCTCACCGTGGGGGGGCGACGCCTACAATGAGCAGTTCTTC
>TRBJ1-5|NA|TRBV5-6|NA
CASSLQGLSPNQPQHF
TGTGCCAGCAGCTTGCAGGGTCTGTCGCCCAATCAGCCCCAGCATTTT
>TRBJ1-3|NA|TRBV12-5|NA
CASGLGGGNTIYF
TGTGCTAGTGGCCTCGGGGGGGGAAACACCATATATTTT
>TRBJ2-7|NA|TRBV19|TRBD1
CASSIRGDRAREKQYF
TGTGCCAGTAGTATACGTGGGGACAGGGCTCGGGAGAAGCAGTACTTC
>TRBJ2-7|NA|TRBV7-2|TRBD2
CASSPLSAGAPYEQYF
TGTGCCAGCAGCCCGTTGTCGGCGGGAGCCCCCTACGAGCAGTACTTC
>TRBJ2-1|NA|TRBV9|TRBD1
CASSGGQGNNEQFF
TGTGCCAGCAGCGGGGGACAGGGAAACAATGAGCAGTTCTTC
>TRBJ2-7|once|TRBV10-2|NA
CASTGGGLPYEQYF
TGCGCCAGCACCGGGGGTGGACTCCCCTACGAGCAGTACTTC
>TRBJ2-7|NA|TRBV7-8|TRBD2
CASSAGLAGFYTPYEQYF
TGTGCCAGCAGCGCCGGACTAGCGGGCTTCTACACCCCCTACGAGCAGTACTTC
>TRBJ2-7|NA|TRBV6-1|NA
CASSPRGGSYEQYF
TGTGCCAGCAGTCCCCGGGGTGGGTCCTACGAGCAGTACTTC
>TRBJ2-1|NA|TRBV9|NA
CASSVDTGVVSEQFF
TGTGCCAGCAGCGTAGATACGGGAGTGGTTAGTGAGCAGTTCTTC
>TRBJ2-1|NA|TRBV7-9|NA
CASSLPRNEQFF
TGTGCCAGCAGCTTACCTAGGAATGAGCAGTTCTTC
>TRBJ1-1|NA|TRBV27|NA
CASMGRPFWLLSEAFF
TGTGCCAGCATGGGCAGGCCTTTTTGGCTTCTCTCTGAAGCTTTCTTT
>TRBJ1-6|NA|TRBV10-3|NA
CAIRGPNSPLHF
TGTGCCATCAGGGGGCCGAATTCACCCCTCCACTTT
>TRBJ2-7|NA|TRBV6-1|NA
CASTTMSRQGSEQYF
TGTGCCAGCACCACCATGTCGAGGCAGGGGAGCGAGCAGTACTTC
>TRBJ1-1|NA|TRBV30|NA
CAWRSLMNTEAFF
TGTGCCTGGAGGAGTCTCATGAACACTGAAGCTTTCTTT
>TRBJ2-3|NA|TRBV4-1|TRBD2
CASSYTSGGGTSTDTQYF
TGCGCCAGCAGCTATACTAGCGGGGGGGGGACTAGCACAGATACGCAGTATTTT
>TRBJ2-7|NA|TRBV30|NA
CAWNLRAGGYEQYF
TGTGCCTGGAACCTCCGGGCCGGGGGCTACGAGCAGTACTTC
>TRBJ1-2|few|TRBV28|NA
CASSSQVNYTF
TGTGCCAGCAGTTCTCAGGTTAACTACACCTTC
>TRBJ2-1|NA|TRBV11-2|TRBD2
CASSLLAGVNEQFF
TGTGCCAGCAGCTTGCTAGCGGGGGTCAATGAGCAGTTCTTC
>TRBJ2-2|NA|TRBV2|NA
CASLRSIGFESELFF
TGTGCCAGCCTAAGGAGCATCGGGTTTGAGTCGGAGCTGTTTTTT
>TRBJ1-1|NA|TRBV4-1|NA
CASSHPGGTEAFF
TGCGCCAGCAGCCACCCGGGGGGCACTGAAGCTTTCTTT
>TRBJ2-2|NA|TRBV11-3|TRBD1
CASSSGTGYFGELFF
TGTGCCAGCAGCTCCGGGACAGGGTATTTCGGGGAGCTGTTTTTT
>TRBJ1-2|NA|TRBV7-9|TRBD1
CASSRTGYYGYTF
TGTGCCAGCAGCCGGACAGGGTACTATGGCTACACCTTC
>TRBJ2-5|NA|TRBV5-1|NA
CASSPRPGYETQYF
TGCGCCAGCAGCCCCAGACCGGGTTATGAGACCCAGTACTTC
>TRBJ2-3|NA|TRBV6-6|NA
CASSYWARPFTDTQYF
TGTGCCAGCAGTTACTGGGCCAGACCCTTCACAGATACGCAGTATTTT
>TRBJ2-1|NA|TRBV4-1|TRBD1
CASSLPGQGAGEQFF
TGCGCCAGCAGCTTACCGGGACAGGGGGCCGGTGAGCAGTTCTTC
>TRBJ1-4|NA|TRBV19|NA
CASSAPTGTATNEKLFF
TGTGCCAGTAGTGCCCCCACCGGGACTGCAACTAATGAAAAACTGTTTTTT
>TRBJ2-3|NA|TRBV29-1|TRBD2
CSVEDRTSGRLDTQYF
TGCAGCGTTGAAGATCGGACTAGCGGGAGGCTAGATACGCAGTATTTT
>TRBJ1-2|NA|TRBV19|TRBD1
CASWDRAFYGYTF
TGTGCCAGTTGGGACAGGGCTTTCTATGGCTACACCTTC
>TRBJ2-7|NA|TRBV10-2|NA
CASSEGAGMGEQYF
TGCGCCAGCAGTGAGGGGGCAGGGATGGGCGAGCAGTACTTC
>TRBJ2-7|NA|TRBV6-1|NA
CASSVNYEQYF
TGTGCCAGCAGTGTTAACTACGAGCAGTACTTC
>TRBJ1-1|NA|TRBV18|NA
CASSPDRAEAFF
TGTGCCAGCTCACCAGACCGGGCTGAAGCTTTCTTT